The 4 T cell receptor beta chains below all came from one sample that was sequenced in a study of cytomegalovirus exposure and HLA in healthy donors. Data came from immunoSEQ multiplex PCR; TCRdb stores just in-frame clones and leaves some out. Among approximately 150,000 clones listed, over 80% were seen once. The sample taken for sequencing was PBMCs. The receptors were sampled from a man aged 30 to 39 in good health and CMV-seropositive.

CDR3 in DNA: TGTGCCAGCAGCCAAGATCGCAGGGGGCGGTACAATGAGCAGTTCTTC. This codes for CASSQDRRGRYNEQFF. The genes are TRBV4-2 and TRBJ2-1; TRBD1 matches at 8 bases. CDR3 size: 16 residues. V was pared by 0 bases and J by 4 bases, with 5 bases of the junction left unmatched. Looked up from germline, CDR1 is LGHNA and CDR2 is YNFKEQ.

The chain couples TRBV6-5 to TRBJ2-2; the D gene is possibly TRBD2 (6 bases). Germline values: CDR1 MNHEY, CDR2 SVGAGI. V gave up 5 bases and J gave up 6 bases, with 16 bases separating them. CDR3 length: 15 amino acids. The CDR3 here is CASSPDRGWAGELFF. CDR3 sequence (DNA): TGTGCCAGCAGTCCCGATCGGGGGTGGGCCGGGGAGCTGTTTTTT.

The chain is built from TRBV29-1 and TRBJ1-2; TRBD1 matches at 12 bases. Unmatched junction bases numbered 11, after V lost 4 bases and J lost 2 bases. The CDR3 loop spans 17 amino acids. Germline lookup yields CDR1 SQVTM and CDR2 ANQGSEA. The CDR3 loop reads CSVAEAGTGGLNYGYTF. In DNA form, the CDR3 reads TGCAGCGTTGCGGAGGCCGGGACAGGGGGCCTGAACTATGGCTACACCTTC.

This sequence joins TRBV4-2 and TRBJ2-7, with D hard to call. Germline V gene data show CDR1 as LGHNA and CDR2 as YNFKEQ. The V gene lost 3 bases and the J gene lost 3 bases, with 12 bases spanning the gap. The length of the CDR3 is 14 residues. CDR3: CASSHAQTNYEQYF. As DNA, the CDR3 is TGTGCCAGCAGCCACGCACAGACGAACTACGAGCAGTACTTC.